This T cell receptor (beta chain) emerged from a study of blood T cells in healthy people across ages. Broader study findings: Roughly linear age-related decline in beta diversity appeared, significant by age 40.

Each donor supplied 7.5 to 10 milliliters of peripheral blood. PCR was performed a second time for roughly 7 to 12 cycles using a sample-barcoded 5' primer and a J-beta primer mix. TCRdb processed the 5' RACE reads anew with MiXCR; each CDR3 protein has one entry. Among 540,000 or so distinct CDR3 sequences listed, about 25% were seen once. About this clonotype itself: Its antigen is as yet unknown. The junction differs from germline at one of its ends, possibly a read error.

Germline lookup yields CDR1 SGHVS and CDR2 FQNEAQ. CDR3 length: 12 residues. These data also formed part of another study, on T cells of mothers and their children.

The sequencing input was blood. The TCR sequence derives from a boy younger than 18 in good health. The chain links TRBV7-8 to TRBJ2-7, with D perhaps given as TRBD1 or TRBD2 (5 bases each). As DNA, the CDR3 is TGTGCCAGCAGCAGGGACGGCTACGTGCAGTACTTC. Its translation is CASSRDGYVQYF.